Shown below are 3 T cell receptor beta chains from a single sample sequenced in a study of blood T cells in healthy people across ages. A J-beta primer mix and a sample-barcoded 5' primer were used in a second PCR of about 7 to 12 cycles. TCRdb processed the 5' RACE reads anew with MiXCR; each CDR3 protein has one entry. The sample records approximately 940,000 distinct CDR3 sequences, roughly 43% being singletons. Sequenced sample: blood. The receptors shown here come from a man under 40 in good health.

At least ten counts were recorded for this clonotype. This chain connects TRBV6-5 to TRBJ2-7, with 8 bases lining up with TRBD1. This CDR3 has 14 residues. Germline V gives CDR1 MNHEY, CDR2 SVGAGI. V lost 2 bases to trimming and J lost 4 bases; unmatched junction nucleotides: 4. The CDR3 spells CASSYRGQGYEQYF. CDR3 nucleotide sequence: TGTGCCAGCAGTTACCGCGGACAGGGATACGAGCAGTACTTC.

This chain joins TRBV15 and TRBJ2-2; TRBD1 agrees at 7 bases. The germline V gene encodes CDR1 LNHNV and CDR2 YYDKDF (reference sequence). The CDR3 loop spans 14 amino acids. V dropped 6 bases and J dropped 0; count of bases not matched to a gene: 1. The CDR3, as DNA: TGTGCCACCAGGACAGGGACGAACACCGGGGAGCTGTTTTTT. Translation: CATRTGTNTGELFF.

The chain is built from TRBV5-1 and TRBJ2-2, with 7 bases lining up with TRBD1. V lost 2 bases and J lost 4; bases outside the gene matches: 5. CDR1 SGHRS and CDR2 YFSETQ come from the germline V gene. The CDR3 loop spans 15 amino acids. In DNA form, the CDR3 reads TGCGCCAGCAGCTTTTTAACAGGGGTCACCGGGGAGCTGTTTTTT. Translation gives CASSFLTGVTGELFF.